Here is one TCR beta chain with its context. Antigen unknown. These data are taken from a study of OX40 agonist ivuxolimab in advanced cancers. About the research overall: As their treatment, patients were administered ivuxolimab, an agonistic anti-OX40 (CD134) antibody. Every 2 weeks, patients received ivuxolimab intravenously, dosed at 0.01 to 10 mg/kg. Participants averaged approximately 65 years of age (range 23 to 79) and were roughly 80% male.

Germline V gene lookup returns CDR1 SGHAT and CDR2 FQDESV (reference sequence). The V end was cut by 4 bases, the J end by 0 bases, with 13 bases between. The CDR3 length is 15 residues. Repertoires were generated with immunoSEQ multiplex PCR, while TCRdb's copy carries only in-frame clones and drops some. The sample shows 65,000 to 80,000 clones, around 86% of them seen only once. The study, taken as a whole, reports: No antigen was identified for the clonally expanded peripheral T cells.

The J gene is TRBJ2-7, the V gene TRBV11-1; D is undetermined. The sample was CD4+ or CD8+ T cells sorted from blood, taken in a trial of the OX40 agonist ivuxolimab. This receptor was obtained from an adult with an advanced solid tumor such as melanoma, head and neck, liver or kidney cancer. CDR3 protein: CASSSQALRSYEQYF. CDR3 DNA: TGTGCCAGCAGCTCCCAGGCCCTCCGCTCCTACGAGCAGTACTTC.